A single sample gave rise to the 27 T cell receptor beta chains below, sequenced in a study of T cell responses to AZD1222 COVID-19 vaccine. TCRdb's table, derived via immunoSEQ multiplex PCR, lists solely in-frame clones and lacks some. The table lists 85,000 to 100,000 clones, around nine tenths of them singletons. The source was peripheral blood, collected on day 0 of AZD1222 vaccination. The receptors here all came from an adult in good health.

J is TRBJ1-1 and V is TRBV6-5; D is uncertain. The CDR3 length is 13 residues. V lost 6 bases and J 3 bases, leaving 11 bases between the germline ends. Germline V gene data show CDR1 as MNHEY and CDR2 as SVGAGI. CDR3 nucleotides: TGTGCCAGCAGATCCGAAAAATACACTGAAGCTTTCTTT. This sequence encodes CASRSEKYTEAFF.

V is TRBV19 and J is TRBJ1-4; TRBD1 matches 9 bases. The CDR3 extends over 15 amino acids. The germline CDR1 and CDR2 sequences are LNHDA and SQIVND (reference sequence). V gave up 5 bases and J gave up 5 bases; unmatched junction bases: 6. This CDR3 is CASSQADRGNEKLFF. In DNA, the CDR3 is TGTGCCAGTAGTCAGGCGGACAGGGGCAATGAAAAACTGTTTTTT. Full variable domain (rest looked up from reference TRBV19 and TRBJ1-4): DGGITQSPKYLFRKEGQNVTLSCEQNLNHDAMYWYRQDPGQGLRLIYYSQIVNDFQKGDIAEGYSVSREKKESFPLTVTSAQKNPTAFYLCASSQADRGNEKLFFGSGTQLSVL.

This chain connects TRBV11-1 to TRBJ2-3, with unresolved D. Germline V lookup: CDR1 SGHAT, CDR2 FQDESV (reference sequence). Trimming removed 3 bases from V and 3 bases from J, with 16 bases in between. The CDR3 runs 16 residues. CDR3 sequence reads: CASSLLPGPITDTQYF. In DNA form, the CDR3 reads TGTGCCAGCAGCTTGTTGCCCGGACCGATTACAGATACGCAGTATTTT.

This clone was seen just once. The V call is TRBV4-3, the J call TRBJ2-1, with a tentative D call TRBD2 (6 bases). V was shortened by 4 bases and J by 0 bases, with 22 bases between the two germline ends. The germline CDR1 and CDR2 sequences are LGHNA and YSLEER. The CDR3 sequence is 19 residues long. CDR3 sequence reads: CASSRSGFRDWSSYNEQFF. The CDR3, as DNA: TGCGCCAGCAGCCGATCAGGGTTCCGGGACTGGAGCTCCTACAATGAGCAGTTCTTC.

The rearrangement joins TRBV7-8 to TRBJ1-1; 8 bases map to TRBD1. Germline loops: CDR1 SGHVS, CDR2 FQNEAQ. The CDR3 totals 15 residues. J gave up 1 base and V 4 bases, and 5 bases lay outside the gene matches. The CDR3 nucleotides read TGTGCCAGCAGCTGGTACAGGGGGGAGAACACTGAAGCTTTCTTT. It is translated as CASSWYRGENTEAFF. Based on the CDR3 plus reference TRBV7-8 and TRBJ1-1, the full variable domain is GAGVSQSPRYKVAKRGQDVALRCDPISGHVSLFWYQQALGQGPEFLTYFQNEAQLDKSGLPSDRFFAERPEGSVSTLKIQRTQQEDSAVYLCASSWYRGENTEAFFGQGTRLTVV.

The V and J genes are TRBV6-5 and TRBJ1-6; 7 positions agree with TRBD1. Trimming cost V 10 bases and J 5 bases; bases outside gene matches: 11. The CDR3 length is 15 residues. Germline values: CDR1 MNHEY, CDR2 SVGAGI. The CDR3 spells CAIGRGTADNSPLHF. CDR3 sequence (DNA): TGTGCCATCGGGCGAGGGACAGCGGATAATTCACCCCTCCACTTT.

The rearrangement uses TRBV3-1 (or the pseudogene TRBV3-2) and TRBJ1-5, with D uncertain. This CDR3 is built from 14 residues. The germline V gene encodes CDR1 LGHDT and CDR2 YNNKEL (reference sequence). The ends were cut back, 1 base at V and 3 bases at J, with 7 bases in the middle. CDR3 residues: CASSQAGNNQPQHF. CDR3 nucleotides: TGTGCCAGCAGCCAAGCAGGAAACAATCAGCCCCAGCATTTT.

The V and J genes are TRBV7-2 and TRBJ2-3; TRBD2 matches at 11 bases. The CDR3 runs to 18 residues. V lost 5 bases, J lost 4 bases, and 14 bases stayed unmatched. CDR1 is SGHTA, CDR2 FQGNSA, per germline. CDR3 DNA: TGTGCCAGCAGCCCCTACTATCCACTAGCGGGAGCCGCAGATACGCAGTATTTT. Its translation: CASSPYYPLAGAADTQYF.

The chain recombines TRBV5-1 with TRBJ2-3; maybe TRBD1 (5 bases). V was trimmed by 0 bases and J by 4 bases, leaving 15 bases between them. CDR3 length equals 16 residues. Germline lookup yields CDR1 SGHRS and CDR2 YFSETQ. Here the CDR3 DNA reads TGCGCCAGCAGCTTGGGAGCAGGACAACATGCAGATACGCAGTATTTT. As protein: CASSLGAGQHADTQYF.

CDR3 in amino acids: CASSEYFGESATNEKLFF. The CDR3 DNA reads TGTGCCAGCAGTGAATACTTTGGGGAATCAGCAACTAATGAAAAACTGTTTTTT. The chain carries TRBV25-1 and TRBJ1-4; D remains unclear. This CDR3 has 18 amino acids. Trimming took off 0 bases at V and 0 bases at J, with 14 bases between the two ends. The germline V gene has CDR1 MGHDK and CDR2 SYGVNS.

The CDR3 loop is CASGLRLATGEQFF. CDR3 DNA: TGTGCTAGTGGTTTAAGGCTAGCGACCGGGGAGCAGTTCTTC. The rearrangement uses TRBV12-5 and TRBJ2-1; D is possibly TRBD2 (6 bases). The CDR3 covers 14 residues. CDR1 LGHNT and CDR2 FRNRAP come from the germline V gene. The V gene lost 3 bases and the J gene lost 10 bases, with 16 bases spanning the gap.

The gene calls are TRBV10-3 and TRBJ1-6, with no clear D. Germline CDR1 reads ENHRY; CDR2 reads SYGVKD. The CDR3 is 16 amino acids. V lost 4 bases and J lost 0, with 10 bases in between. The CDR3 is CAISGEGSSYNSPLHF. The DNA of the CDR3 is TGTGCCATCAGTGGAGAGGGAAGCTCCTATAATTCACCCCTCCACTTT.

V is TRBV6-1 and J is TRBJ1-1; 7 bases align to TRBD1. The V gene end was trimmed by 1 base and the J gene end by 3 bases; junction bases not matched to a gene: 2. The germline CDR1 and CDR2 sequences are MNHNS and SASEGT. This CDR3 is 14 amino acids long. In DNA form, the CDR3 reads TGTGCCAGCAGTGAAGGACAGGGTTACACTGAAGCTTTCTTT. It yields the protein CASSEGQGYTEAFF.

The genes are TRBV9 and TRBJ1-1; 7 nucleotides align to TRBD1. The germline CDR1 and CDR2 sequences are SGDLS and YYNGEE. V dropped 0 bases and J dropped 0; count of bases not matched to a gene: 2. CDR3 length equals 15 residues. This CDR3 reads CASSVGDRMNTEAFF. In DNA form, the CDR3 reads TGTGCCAGCAGCGTAGGGGACAGAATGAACACTGAAGCTTTCTTT.

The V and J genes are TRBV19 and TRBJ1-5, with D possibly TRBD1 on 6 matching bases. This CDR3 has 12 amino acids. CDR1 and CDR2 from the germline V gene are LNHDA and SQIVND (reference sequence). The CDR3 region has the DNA TGTGCTACGGGGGGGGCAGGTCAGCCCCAGCATTTT. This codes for CATGGAGQPQHF.

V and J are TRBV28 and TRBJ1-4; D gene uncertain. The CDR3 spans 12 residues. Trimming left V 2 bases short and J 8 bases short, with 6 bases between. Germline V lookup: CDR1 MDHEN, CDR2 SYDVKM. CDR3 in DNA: TGTGCCAGCAGTTTACAGTGGGAAAAACTGTTTTTT. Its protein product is CASSLQWEKLFF.

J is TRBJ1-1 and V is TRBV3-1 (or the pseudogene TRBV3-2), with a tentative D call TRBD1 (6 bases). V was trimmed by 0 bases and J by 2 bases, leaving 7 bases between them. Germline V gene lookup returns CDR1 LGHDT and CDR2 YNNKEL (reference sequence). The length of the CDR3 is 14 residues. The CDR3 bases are TGTGCCAGCAGCCAAGAAGGGGGTAACACTGAAGCTTTCTTT. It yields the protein CASSQEGGNTEAFF.

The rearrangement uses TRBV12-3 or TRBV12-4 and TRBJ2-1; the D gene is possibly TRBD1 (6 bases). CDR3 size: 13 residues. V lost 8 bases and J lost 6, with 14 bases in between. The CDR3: CASLQGRFNEQFF. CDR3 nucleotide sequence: TGTGCCAGCTTACAGGGACGGTTCAATGAGCAGTTCTTC.

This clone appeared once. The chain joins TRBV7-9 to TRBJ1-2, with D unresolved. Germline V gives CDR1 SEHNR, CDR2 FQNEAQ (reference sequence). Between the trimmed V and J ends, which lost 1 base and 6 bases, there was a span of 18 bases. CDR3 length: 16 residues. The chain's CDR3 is CASSLGVSRSKDGYTF. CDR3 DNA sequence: TGTGCCAGCAGCTTAGGCGTAAGCAGGTCCAAGGATGGCTACACCTTC.

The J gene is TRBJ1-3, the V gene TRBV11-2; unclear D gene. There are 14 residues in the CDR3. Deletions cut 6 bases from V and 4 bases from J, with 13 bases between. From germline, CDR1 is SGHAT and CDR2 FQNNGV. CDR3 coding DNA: TGTGCCAGCAGTCCGCAATCATCCGGAAACACCATATATTTT. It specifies CASSPQSSGNTIYF.

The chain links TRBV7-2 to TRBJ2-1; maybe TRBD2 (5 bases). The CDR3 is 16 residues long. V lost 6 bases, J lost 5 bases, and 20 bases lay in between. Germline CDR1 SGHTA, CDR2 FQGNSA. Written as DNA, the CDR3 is TGTGCCAGCAGTCTACCGACGGGGTCCCTGGACAATGAGCAGTTCTTC. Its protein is CASSLPTGSLDNEQFF.

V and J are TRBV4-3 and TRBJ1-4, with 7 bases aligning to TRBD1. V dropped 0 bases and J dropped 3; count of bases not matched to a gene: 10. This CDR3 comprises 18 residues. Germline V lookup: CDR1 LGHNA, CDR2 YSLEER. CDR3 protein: CASSQDPAGGQANEKLFF. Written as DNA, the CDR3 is TGCGCCAGCAGCCAAGATCCGGCCGGCGGACAGGCTAATGAAAAACTGTTTTTT.

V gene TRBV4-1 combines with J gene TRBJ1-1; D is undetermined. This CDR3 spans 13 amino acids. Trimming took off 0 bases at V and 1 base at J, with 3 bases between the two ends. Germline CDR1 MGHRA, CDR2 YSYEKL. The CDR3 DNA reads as TGCGCCAGCAGCCAAGACAGGAACACTGAAGCTTTCTTT. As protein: CASSQDRNTEAFF.

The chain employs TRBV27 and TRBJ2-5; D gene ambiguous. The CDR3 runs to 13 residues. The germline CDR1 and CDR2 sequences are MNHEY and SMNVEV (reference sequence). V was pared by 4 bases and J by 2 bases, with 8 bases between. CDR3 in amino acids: CASSSGDQETQYF. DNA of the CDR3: TGTGCCAGCAGTTCCGGCGATCAAGAGACCCAGTACTTC.

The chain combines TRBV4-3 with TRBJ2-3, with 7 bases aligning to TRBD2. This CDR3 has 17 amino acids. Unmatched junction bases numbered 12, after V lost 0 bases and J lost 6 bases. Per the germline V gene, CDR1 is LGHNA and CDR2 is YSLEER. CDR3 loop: CASSQDRGAGVLDTQYF. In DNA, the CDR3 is TGCGCCAGCAGCCAAGACCGTGGGGCGGGAGTCTTGGATACGCAGTATTTT.

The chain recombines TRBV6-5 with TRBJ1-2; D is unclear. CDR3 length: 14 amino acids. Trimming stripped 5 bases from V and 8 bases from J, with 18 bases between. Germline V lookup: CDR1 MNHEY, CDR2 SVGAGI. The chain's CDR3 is CASSKPGRERGYTF. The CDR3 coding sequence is TGTGCCAGCAGTAAACCGGGCCGGGAGAGGGGCTACACCTTC.

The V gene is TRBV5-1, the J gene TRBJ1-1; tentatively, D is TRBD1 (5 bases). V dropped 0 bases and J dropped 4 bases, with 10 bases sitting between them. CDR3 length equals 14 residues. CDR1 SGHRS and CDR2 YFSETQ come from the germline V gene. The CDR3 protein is CASSLGGAGTEAFF. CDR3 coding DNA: TGCGCCAGCAGCTTGGGCGGGGCGGGCACTGAAGCTTTCTTT. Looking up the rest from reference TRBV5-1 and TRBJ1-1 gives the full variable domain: KAGVTQTPRYLIKTRGQQVTLSCSPISGHRSVSWYQQTPGQGLQFLFEYFSETQRNKGNFPGRFSGRQFSNSRSEMNVSTLELGDSALYLCASSLGGAGTEAFFGQGTRLTVV.